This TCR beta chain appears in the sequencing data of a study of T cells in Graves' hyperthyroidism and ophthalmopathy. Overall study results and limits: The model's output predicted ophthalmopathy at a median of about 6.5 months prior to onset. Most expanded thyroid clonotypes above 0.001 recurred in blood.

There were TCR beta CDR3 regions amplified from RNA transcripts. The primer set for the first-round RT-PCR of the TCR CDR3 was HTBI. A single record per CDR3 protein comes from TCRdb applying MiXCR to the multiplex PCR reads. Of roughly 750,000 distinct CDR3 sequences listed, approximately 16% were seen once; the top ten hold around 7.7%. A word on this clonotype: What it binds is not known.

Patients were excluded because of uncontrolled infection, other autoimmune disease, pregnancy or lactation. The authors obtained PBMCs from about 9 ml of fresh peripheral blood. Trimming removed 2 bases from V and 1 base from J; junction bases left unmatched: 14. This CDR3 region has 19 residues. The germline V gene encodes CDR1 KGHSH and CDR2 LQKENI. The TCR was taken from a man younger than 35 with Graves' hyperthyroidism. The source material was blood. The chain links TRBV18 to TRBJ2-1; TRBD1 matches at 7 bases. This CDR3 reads CASSPSGTEATNSYNEQFF. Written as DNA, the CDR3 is TGTGCCAGCTCACCATCTGGGACAGAGGCGACTAATTCCTACAATGAGCAGTTCTTC.